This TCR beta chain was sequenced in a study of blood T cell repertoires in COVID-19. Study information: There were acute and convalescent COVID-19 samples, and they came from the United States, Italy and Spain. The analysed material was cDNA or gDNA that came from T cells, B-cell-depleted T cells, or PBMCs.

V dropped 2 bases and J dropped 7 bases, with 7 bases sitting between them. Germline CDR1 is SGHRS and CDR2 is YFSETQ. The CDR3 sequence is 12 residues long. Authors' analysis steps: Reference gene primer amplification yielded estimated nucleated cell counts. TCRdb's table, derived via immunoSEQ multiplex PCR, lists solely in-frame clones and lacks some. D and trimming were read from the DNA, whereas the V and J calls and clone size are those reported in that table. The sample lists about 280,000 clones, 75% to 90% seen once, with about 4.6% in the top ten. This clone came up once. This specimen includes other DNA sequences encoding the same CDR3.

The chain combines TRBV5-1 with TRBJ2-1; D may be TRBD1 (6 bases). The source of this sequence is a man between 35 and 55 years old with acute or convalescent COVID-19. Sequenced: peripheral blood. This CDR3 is CASSLGGNEQFF. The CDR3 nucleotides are TGCGCCAGCAGCTTAGGGGGAAATGAGCAGTTCTTC.